These 3 T cell receptor beta chains originate from one sample sequenced in a study of response to subunit inactivated influenza vaccine. TCRdb called the RT-PCR reads again in MiXCR, with one record for every CDR3 protein. The sample has approximately 700,000 distinct CDR3 sequences, 11% to 15% seen once; the top ten hold 6% to 7%. This specimen consisted of PBMCs from blood, obtained less than 15 days before vaccination. The receptors were gathered from a middle-aged man who received an inactivated influenza vaccine.

The chain employs TRBV5-5 and TRBJ2-5; D gene uncertain. This CDR3 comprises 13 residues. CDR1 and CDR2 (germline): SGHKS, YYEKEE (reference sequence). Trimming left V 2 bases short and J 3 bases short, with 8 bases between. Written as DNA, the CDR3 is TGTGCCAGCAGCTTCTACACAGAAGAGACCCAGTACTTC. Translated: CASSFYTEETQYF.

This clonotype was found a few times. The gene calls are TRBV4-2 and TRBJ2-3; D might be TRBD2 (6 bases). The germline V gene has CDR1 LGHNA and CDR2 YNFKEQ. Trimming left V 3 bases short and J 2 bases short, with 15 bases between. This CDR3 is built from 16 residues. The DNA for the CDR3 is TGTGCCAGCAGCCATCTTAGCGGACCAACCACAGATACGCAGTATTTT. Translating gives CASSHLSGPTTDTQYF.

The chain has TRBV7-8 and TRBJ2-7; D not resolved. Germline V gene data show CDR1 as SGHVS and CDR2 as FQNEAQ. The CDR3 consists of 14 residues. V lost 3 bases, J lost 4 bases, and 13 bases lay in between. The CDR3 DNA reads TGTGCCAGCAGCTTCCTTGGGCCTAGATACGAGCAGTACTTC. Protein product: CASSFLGPRYEQYF.